This T cell receptor beta chain was sequenced in a study of neurological immune-mediated disorders. Study results and caveats: The level of TCR clonal expansion was highest in patients with HTLV-1-associated myelopathy and lowest in multiple sclerosis, where it fell below the level seen in healthy controls. No CDR3 amino acid sequences recurred among expanded clones across subjects, suggesting private repertoires in all groups.

Healthy controls were blood bank volunteers in Maryland, USA. PBMCs numbering 2 million and stored at -80 C yielded the unsorted libraries. TCRdb reprocessed the 5' RACE reads via MiXCR and lists one record per CDR3 protein. The top ten clones hold 3.5% to 4.5% of a sample with about 50,000 distinct CDR3 sequences, roughly 17% of them seen once. This clonotype was detected ten times or more. Antigen specificity is unknown. Trimming removed 2 bases from V and 5 bases from J, with 9 bases in between. This CDR3 is built from 14 residues. Germline V gene lookup returns CDR1 MGHRA and CDR2 YSYEKL. The sample consisted of PBMCs. The receptor was isolated from a man aged 55 to 70 in good health. The chain has TRBV4-1 and TRBJ1-4, with D unclear. CDR3 residues: CASSQLAPNEKLFF. In DNA, the CDR3 is TGCGCCAGCAGCCAACTGGCCCCAAATGAAAAACTGTTTTTT.